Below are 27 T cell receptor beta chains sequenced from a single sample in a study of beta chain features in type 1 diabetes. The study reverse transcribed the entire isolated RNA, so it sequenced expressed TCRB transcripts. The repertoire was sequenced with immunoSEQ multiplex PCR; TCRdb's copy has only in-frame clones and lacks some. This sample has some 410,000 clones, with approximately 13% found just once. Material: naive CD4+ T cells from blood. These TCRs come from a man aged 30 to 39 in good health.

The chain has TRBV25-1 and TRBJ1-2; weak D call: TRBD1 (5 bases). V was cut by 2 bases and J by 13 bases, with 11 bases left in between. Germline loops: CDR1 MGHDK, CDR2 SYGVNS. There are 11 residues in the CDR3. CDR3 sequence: CASSEGAVPTF. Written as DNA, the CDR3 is TGTGCCAGCAGTGAAGGGGCGGTCCCCACCTTC.

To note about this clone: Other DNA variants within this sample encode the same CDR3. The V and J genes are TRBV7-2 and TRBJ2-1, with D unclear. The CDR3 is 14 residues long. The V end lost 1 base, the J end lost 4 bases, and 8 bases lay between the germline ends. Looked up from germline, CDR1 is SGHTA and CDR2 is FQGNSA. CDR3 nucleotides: TGTGCCAGCAGCTTAGAACCACCTTACAATGAGCAGTTCTTC. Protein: CASSLEPPYNEQFF.

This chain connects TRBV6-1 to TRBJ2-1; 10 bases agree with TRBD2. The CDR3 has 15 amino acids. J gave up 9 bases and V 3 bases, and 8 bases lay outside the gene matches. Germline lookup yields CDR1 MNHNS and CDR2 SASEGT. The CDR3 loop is CASSDPAGGPGEQFF. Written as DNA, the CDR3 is TGTGCCAGCAGTGACCCAGCGGGGGGGCCCGGTGAGCAGTTCTTC.

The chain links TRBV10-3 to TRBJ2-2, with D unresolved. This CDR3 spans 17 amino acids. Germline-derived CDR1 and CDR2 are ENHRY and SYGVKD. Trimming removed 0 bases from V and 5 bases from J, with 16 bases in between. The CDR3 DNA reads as TGTGCCATCAGTGAGTCGCCGCTGGGCGTGGGGACCGGGGAGCTGTTTTTT. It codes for CAISESPLGVGTGELFF.

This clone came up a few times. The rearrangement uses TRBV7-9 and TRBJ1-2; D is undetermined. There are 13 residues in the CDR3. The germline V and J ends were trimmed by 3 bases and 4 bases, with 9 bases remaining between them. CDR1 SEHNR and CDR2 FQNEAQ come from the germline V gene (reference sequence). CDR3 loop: CASSLNGGYGYTF. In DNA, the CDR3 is TGTGCCAGCAGCTTGAATGGCGGCTATGGCTACACCTTC. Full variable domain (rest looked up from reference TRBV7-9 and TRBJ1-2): DTGVSQNPRHKITKRGQNVTFRCDPISEHNRLYWYRQTLGQGPEFLTYFQNEAQLEKSRLLSDRFSAERPKGSFSTLEIQRTEQGDSAMYLCASSLNGGYGYTFGSGTRLTVV.

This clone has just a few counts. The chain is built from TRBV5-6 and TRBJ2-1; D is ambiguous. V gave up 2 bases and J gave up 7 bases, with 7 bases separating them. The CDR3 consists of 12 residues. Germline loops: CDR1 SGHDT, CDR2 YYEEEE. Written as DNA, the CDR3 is TGTGCCAGCAGCTTTGTTGTGAATGAGCAGTTCTTC. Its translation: CASSFVVNEQFF.

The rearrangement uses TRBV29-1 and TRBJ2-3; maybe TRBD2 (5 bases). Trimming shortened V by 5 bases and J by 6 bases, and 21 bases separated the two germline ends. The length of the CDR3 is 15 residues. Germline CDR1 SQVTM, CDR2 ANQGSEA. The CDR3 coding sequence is TGCAGCGTTCCCGACCCGAGAGGGTTCTACGATACGCAGTATTTT. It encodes CSVPDPRGFYDTQYF.

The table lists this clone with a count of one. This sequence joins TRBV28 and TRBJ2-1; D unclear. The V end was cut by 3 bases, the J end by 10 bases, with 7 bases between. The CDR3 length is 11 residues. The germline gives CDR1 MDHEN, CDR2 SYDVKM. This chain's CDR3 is CASSFSREQFF. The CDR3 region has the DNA TGTGCCAGCAGTTTCAGCCGAGAGCAGTTCTTC.

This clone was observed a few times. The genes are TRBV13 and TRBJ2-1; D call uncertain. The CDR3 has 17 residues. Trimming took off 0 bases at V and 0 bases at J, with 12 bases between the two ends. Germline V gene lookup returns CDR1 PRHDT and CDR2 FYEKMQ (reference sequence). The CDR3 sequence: CASSLGRSWVSYNEQFF. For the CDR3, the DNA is TGTGCCAGCAGCTTAGGCCGTAGCTGGGTCTCCTACAATGAGCAGTTCTTC.

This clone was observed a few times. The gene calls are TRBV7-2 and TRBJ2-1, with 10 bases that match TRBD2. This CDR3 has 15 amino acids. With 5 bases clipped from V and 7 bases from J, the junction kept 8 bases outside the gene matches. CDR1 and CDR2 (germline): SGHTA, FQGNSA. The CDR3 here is CASSPSGSYPNEQFF. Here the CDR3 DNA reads TGTGCCAGCAGCCCTAGCGGGAGTTATCCTAATGAGCAGTTCTTC.

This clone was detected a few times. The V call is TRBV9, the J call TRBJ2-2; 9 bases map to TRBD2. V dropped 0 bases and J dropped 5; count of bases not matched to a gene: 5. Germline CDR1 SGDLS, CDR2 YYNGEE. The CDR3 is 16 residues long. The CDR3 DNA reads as TGTGCCAGCAGCGTAGTTGCTAGCGGGGATACCGGGGAGCTGTTTTTT. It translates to CASSVVASGDTGELFF.

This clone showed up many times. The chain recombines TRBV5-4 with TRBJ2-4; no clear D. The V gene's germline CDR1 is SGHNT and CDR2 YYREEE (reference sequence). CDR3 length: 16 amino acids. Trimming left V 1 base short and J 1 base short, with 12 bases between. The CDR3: CASSLNLGIAKNIQYF. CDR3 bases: TGTGCCAGCAGCTTGAATCTGGGGATCGCCAAAAACATTCAGTACTTC.

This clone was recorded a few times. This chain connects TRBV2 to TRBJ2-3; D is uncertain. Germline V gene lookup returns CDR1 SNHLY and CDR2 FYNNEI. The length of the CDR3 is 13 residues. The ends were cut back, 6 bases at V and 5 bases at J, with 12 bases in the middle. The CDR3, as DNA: TGTGCCAGCAGGGGGAATGTACAAGATACGCAGTATTTT. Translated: CASRGNVQDTQYF. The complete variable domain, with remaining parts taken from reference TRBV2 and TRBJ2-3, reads EPEVTQTPSHQVTQMGQEVILRCVPISNHLYFYWYRQILGQKVEFLVSFYNNEISEKSEIFDDQFSVERPDGSNFTLKIRSTKLEDSAMYFCASRGNVQDTQYFGPGTRLTVL.

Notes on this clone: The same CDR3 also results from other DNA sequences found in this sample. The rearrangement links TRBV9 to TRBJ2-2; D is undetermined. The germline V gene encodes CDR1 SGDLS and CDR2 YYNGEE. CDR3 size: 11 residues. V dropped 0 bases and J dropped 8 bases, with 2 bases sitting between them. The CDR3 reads CASSVEGELFF. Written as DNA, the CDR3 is TGTGCCAGCAGCGTAGAGGGGGAGCTGTTTTTT.

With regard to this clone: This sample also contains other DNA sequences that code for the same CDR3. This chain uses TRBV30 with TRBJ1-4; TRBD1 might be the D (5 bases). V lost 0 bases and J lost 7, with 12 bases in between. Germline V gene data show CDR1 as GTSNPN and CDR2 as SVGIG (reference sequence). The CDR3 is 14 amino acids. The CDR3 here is CAWSVPGGSEKLFF. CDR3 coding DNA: TGTGCCTGGAGTGTACCGGGGGGAAGTGAAAAACTGTTTTTT.

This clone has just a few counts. The CDR3 coding sequence is TGCGCCAGCAGCCAAGATGGGTGGGTACTCCCCGCCTTCTTC. This encodes CASSQDGWVLPAFF. The chain carries TRBV4-3 and TRBJ2-1; D is unclear. The ends were cut back, 0 bases at V and 16 bases at J, with 19 bases in the middle. The germline gives CDR1 LGHNA, CDR2 YSLEER. There are 14 residues in the CDR3.

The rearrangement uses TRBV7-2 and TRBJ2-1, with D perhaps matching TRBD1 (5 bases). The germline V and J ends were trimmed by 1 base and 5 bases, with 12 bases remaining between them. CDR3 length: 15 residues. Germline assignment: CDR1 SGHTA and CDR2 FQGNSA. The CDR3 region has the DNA TGTGCCAGCAGCTTAGTCTGGGGCAGGAACAATGAGCAGTTCTTC. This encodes CASSLVWGRNNEQFF.

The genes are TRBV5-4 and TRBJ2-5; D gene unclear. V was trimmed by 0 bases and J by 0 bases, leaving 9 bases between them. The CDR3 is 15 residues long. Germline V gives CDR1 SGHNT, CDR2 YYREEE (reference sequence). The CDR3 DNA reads TGTGCCAGCAGCTTGGGTGGACCGTACCAAGAGACCCAGTACTTC. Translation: CASSLGGPYQETQYF. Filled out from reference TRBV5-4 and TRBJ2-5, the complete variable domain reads ETGVTQSPTHLIKTRGQQVTLRCSSQSGHNTVSWYQQALGQGPQFIFQYYREEENGRGNFPPRFSGLQFPNYSSELNVNALELDDSALYLCASSLGGPYQETQYFGPGTRLLVL.

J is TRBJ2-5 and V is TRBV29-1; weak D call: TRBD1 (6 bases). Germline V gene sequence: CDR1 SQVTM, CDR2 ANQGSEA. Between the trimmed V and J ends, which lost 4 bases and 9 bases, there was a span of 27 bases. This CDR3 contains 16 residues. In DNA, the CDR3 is TGCAGCGTTGTGAGCGCGTCAAATTGGGGGCTTGGGGCCCAGTACTTC. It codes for CSVVSASNWGLGAQYF.

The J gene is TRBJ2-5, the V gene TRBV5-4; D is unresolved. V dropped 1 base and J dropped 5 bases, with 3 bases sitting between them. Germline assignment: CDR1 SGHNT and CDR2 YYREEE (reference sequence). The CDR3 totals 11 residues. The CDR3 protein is CASSLFETQYF. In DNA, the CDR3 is TGTGCCAGCAGCTTGTTTGAGACCCAGTACTTC.

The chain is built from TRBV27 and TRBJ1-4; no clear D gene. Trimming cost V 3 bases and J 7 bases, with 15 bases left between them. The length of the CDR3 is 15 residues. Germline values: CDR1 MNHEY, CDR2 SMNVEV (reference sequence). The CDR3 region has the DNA TGTGCCAGCAGTTTTAAGGGTTTGATTGGTGAAAAACTGTTTTTT. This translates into CASSFKGLIGEKLFF.

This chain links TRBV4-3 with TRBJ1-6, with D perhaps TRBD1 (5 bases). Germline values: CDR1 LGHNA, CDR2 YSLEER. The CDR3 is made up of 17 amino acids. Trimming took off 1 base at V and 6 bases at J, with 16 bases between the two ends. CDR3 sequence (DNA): TGCGCCAGCAGCCAAGTCGCCGGTGTGGGGGGTAATTCACCCCTCCACTTT. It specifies CASSQVAGVGGNSPLHF.

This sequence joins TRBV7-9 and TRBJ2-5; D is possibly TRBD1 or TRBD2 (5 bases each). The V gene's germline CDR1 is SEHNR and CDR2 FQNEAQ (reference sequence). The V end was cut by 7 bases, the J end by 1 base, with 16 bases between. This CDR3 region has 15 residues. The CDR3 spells CASTGGGPIQETQYF. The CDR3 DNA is TGTGCCAGCACCGGTGGGGGACCCATCCAAGAGACCCAGTACTTC.

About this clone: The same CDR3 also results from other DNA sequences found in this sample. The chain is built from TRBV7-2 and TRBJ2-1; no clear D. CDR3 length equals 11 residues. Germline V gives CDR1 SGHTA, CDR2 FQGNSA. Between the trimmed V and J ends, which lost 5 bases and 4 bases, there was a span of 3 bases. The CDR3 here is CASSRYNEQFF. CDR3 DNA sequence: TGTGCCAGCAGCCGTTACAATGAGCAGTTCTTC. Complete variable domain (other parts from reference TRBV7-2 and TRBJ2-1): GAGVSQSPSNKVTEKGKDVELRCDPISGHTALYWYRQSLGQGLEFLIYFQGNSAPDKSGLPSDRFSAERTGGSVSTLTIQRTQQEDSAVYLCASSRYNEQFFGPGTRLTVL.

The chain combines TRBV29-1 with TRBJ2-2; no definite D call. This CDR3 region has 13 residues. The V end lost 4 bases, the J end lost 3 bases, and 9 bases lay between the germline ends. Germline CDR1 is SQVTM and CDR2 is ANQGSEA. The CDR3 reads CSVGVRDTGELFF. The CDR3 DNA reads TGCAGCGTTGGCGTAAGGGACACCGGGGAGCTGTTTTTT.

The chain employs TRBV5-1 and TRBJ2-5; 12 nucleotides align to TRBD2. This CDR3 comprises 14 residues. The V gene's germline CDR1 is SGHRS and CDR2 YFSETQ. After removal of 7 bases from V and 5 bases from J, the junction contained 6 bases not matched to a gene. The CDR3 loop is CASRTSGISETQYF. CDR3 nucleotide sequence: TGCGCCAGCCGGACTAGCGGGATATCGGAGACCCAGTACTTC.

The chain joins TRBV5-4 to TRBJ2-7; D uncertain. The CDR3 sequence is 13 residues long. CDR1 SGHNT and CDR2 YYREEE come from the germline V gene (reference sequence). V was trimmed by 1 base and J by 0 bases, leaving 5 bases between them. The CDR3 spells CASSLKGSYEQYF. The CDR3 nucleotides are TGTGCCAGCAGCTTGAAAGGCTCCTACGAGCAGTACTTC.